This T cell receptor beta chain emerged from a study of shared clonotypes between healthy human individuals. On the study more broadly: CD8 memory received one plate per donor, CD8 naive two, CD4 memory three and CD4 naive three.

The CDR3 is 16 residues long. Germline CDR1 is WSHSY and CDR2 is SAAADI. Germline trimming cut 2 bases from V and 8 bases from J; bases unmatched to any gene: 11. Produced via immunoSEQ multiplex PCR; TCRdb's table is partial and in-frame only. The sample holds a few million clones, approximately 92% seen once. All participating donors were Caucasian adults from Nashville, Tennessee. Sequenced: naive CD4+ T cells sorted from blood. Subset denoted: CD45RA+ positively selected. The TCR originated in a man aged 18 to 30 in good health. This rearrangement joins TRBV10-2 to TRBJ2-1, with TRBD2 matching over 8 bases. CDR3 protein: CASSEGGTRNAHEQFF. The CDR3 region has the DNA TGCGCCAGCAGTGAGGGTGGGACTAGAAATGCGCATGAGCAGTTCTTC.